A selection of T cell receptor beta chains follows, all from one sample in a study of control samples from healthy donors and cancer patients. Sequencing was performed with immunoSEQ multiplex PCR; in TCRdb, only in-frame clones are kept and a portion is missing. The sample yields 150,000 to 200,000 clones, 75% to 95% seen once. The material sequenced was blood. The origin of the receptors is a woman aged 25 to 39 in good health. CDR3s include the opening cysteine and the closing phenylalanine or tryptophan. The order of the fields is J gene, D gene, clone size, V gene, CDR3 length, CDR3 DNA, CDR3 protein. A D gene is named only where the DNA matches it firmly. For some rows the clone size is stated as once, few or many, or as a class when expanded; others skip it.

TRBJ2-7,TRBD1,NA,TRBV27,14,TGTGCCAGCAGTAGGACAGGGGGTATCTACGAGCAGTACTTC,CASSRTGGIYEQYF
TRBJ1-2,TRBD1,NA,TRBV29-1,13,TGCAGCGTGGGCAAACCGACAGGGGATGGCTACACCTTC,CSVGKPTGDGYTF
TRBJ2-7,NA,NA,TRBV7-2,15,TGTGCCAGCAGCCCGGGACGGGGCAGCTCCTACGAGCAGTACTTC,CASSPGRGSSYEQYF
TRBJ1-1,NA,NA,TRBV7-8,13,TGTGCCAGCAGCTTCAGGGTGAGAACTGAAGCTTTCTTT,CASSFRVRTEAFF
TRBJ2-7,NA,NA,TRBV6-2/TRBV6-3,13,TGTGCCAGCAGTTACTCAGACAGCTACGAGCAGTACTTC,CASSYSDSYEQYF
TRBJ2-4,NA,NA,TRBV27,15,TGTGCCAGCAGGCCCGACAGCGGAGCCAAAAACATTCAGTACTTC,CASRPDSGAKNIQYF
TRBJ1-5,NA,NA,TRBV19,14,TGTGCCAGTAGTATAAACAGGGCGAGTCAGCCCCAGCATTTT,CASSINRASQPQHF
TRBJ1-3,TRBD1,NA,TRBV11-2,15,TGTGCCAGCAGCCAGACAGGGGTGGTTGGAAACACCATATATTTT,CASSQTGVVGNTIYF
TRBJ2-6,NA,NA,TRBV25-1,15,TGTGCCAGCAGTGAAGGGGGCTCTGGGGCCAACGTCCTGACTTTC,CASSEGGSGANVLTF
TRBJ1-1,NA,NA,TRBV12-5,19,TGTGCTAGTGGCGGACCCCCGACAGGACCCACTTACATGAACACTGAAGCTTTCTTT,CASGGPPTGPTYMNTEAFF
TRBJ2-7,TRBD1,NA,TRBV10-3,13,TGTGCCATCAGGGGACAGGGGGCCTACGAGCAGTACTTC,CAIRGQGAYEQYF
TRBJ1-6,TRBD1,NA,TRBV15,17,TGTGCCACCAGCAGGGGGTTCAGGGGGTCCTATAATTCACCCCTCCACTTT,CATSRGFRGSYNSPLHF
TRBJ2-1,TRBD2,NA,TRBV28,14,TGTGCCAGCACCGGGACTAGCGGGAACAATGAGCAGTTCTTC,CASTGTSGNNEQFF
TRBJ1-4,NA,NA,TRBV14,16,TGTGCCAGCAGCCAGGGGTTCGCAACTACTAATGAAAAACTGTTTTTT,CASSQGFATTNEKLFF
TRBJ2-5,NA,NA,TRBV15,13,TGTGCCACCAGCAGAGGGCTAGTAGAGACCCAGTACTTC,CATSRGLVETQYF
TRBJ2-7,NA,NA,TRBV2,12,TGTGCCAGCAGACCGACTAGCTACGAGCAGTACTTC,CASRPTSYEQYF
TRBJ2-1,TRBD2,NA,TRBV6-5,15,TGTGCCAGCAGTTACTCGAGCGGGGGGGCATATGAGCAGTTCTTC,CASSYSSGGAYEQFF
TRBJ1-2,TRBD1,NA,TRBV18,16,TGTGCCAGCTCACCACCGACAGGGGGCTTATCTGGTGGCTACACCTTC,CASSPPTGGLSGGYTF
TRBJ1-3,NA,NA,TRBV18,15,TGTGCCAGCTCCCGCGGACTGAGCTCTGGAAACACCATATATTTT,CASSRGLSSGNTIYF
TRBJ1-2,TRBD1,NA,TRBV7-9,14,TGTGCCAGCAGCGGCCCCGGGACAGGGAATGGCTACACCTTC,CASSGPGTGNGYTF
TRBJ2-7,NA,NA,TRBV18,13,TGTGCCAGCTCACCGGGTCTCTCCTACGAGCAGTACTTC,CASSPGLSYEQYF
TRBJ2-3,NA,NA,TRBV7-6,14,TGTGCCAGCAGCTTAGGGGGATTCACAGATACGCAGTATTTT,CASSLGGFTDTQYF
TRBJ1-2,NA,once,TRBV7-2,11,TGTGCCAGCAGCCCACAGGGAGGCTACACCTTC,CASSPQGGYTF
TRBJ2-3,NA,NA,TRBV24-1,15,TGTGCCACCAGTGACCCCGGGAGAAGCACGGATACGCAGTATTTT,CATSDPGRSTDTQYF
TRBJ2-2,TRBD2,NA,TRBV4-3,17,TGCGCCAGCAGCCAAGATCGTCTAGCGGGGTTCACCGGGGAGCTGTTTTTT,CASSQDRLAGFTGELFF
TRBJ2-5,NA,NA,TRBV6-6,14,TGTGCCAGCAGCCCCGATTGGGGGAAGGGGACCCAGTACTTC,CASSPDWGKGTQYF
TRBJ2-3,NA,NA,TRBV10-1,16,TGCGCCAGCAGTGAGTCCGGAAAGTCTAGCACAGATACGCAGTATTTT,CASSESGKSSTDTQYF
TRBJ1-1,TRBD1,NA,TRBV4-3,16,TGCGCCAGCAGCCAAGATTGGACAGGGAGTGGTACTGAAGCTTTCTTT,CASSQDWTGSGTEAFF
TRBJ1-1,NA,NA,TRBV6-6,13,TGTGCCAGCAGCCGACAGGAGAACACTGAAGCTTTCTTT,CASSRQENTEAFF
TRBJ1-5,NA,NA,TRBV5-1,13,TGCGCCAGCAGCTTGGATGGGAATCAGCCCCAGCATTTT,CASSLDGNQPQHF
TRBJ1-2,TRBD1,NA,TRBV18,15,TGTGCCAGCTCACCTGGGACAGGGGCGAACTATGGCTACACCTTC,CASSPGTGANYGYTF
TRBJ1-3,TRBD1,NA,TRBV6-5,15,TGTGCCAGCAGGGACAGGACTCCATCTGGAAACACCATATATTTT,CASRDRTPSGNTIYF
TRBJ1-2,NA,NA,TRBV19,16,TGTGCCAGTAGTATCCCGACGGGGACGTTTGGCTATGGCTACACCTTC,CASSIPTGTFGYGYTF
TRBJ1-6,TRBD1,NA,TRBV3-1/TRBV3-2,13,TGTGCCAGCAGCCTGGACAGGGGATCACCCCTCCACTTT,CASSLDRGSPLHF
TRBJ2-3,TRBD2,once,TRBV2,16,TGTGCCAGCAGTGAATTCGGACTAGGGAAAACAGATACGCAGTATTTT,CASSEFGLGKTDTQYF
TRBJ1-6,TRBD1,NA,TRBV7-2,16,TGTGCCAGCAGCACCAAGACAGGGTCGCGGAATTCACCCCTCCACTTT,CASSTKTGSRNSPLHF
TRBJ1-3,NA,NA,TRBV7-2,15,TGTGCCAGCAGCGCGGGACGCCGCTCTGGAAACACCATATATTTT,CASSAGRRSGNTIYF
TRBJ2-3,TRBD1,NA,TRBV4-1,15,TGCGCCAGCAGCCGACAGGGGGCGGGCACAGATACGCAGTATTTT,CASSRQGAGTDTQYF
TRBJ1-1,TRBD1,NA,TRBV7-9,14,TGTGCCAGCAGCCTAGCTGCAGGGGGCACTGAAGCTTTCTTT,CASSLAAGGTEAFF
TRBJ1-4,TRBD1,few,TRBV28,15,TGTGCCAGCAGTGACCCCGGGACAGGGGGGGAAAAACTGTTTTTT,CASSDPGTGGEKLFF
TRBJ1-3,NA,once,TRBV25-1,13,TGTGCCAGCAGTGGCAGGGCTGGAAACACCATATATTTT,CASSGRAGNTIYF
TRBJ1-2,TRBD1,NA,TRBV19,13,TGTGCCAGTAGTATCGGACAGGGGGCCGGCTACACCTTC,CASSIGQGAGYTF
TRBJ1-2,NA,NA,TRBV14,17,TGTGCCAGCAGCCAAGATCCGCGGGGGCCTTCTAACTATGGCTACACCTTC,CASSQDPRGPSNYGYTF
TRBJ2-5,TRBD2,many,TRBV6-2/TRBV6-3,16,TGTGCCAGCAGTGCCGGGACTAGCGGGGATCAAGAGACCCAGTACTTC,CASSAGTSGDQETQYF
TRBJ2-6,NA,NA,TRBV4-1,14,TGCGCCAGCAGGGTCAGGGCTGGGGCCAACGTCCTGACTTTC,CASRVRAGANVLTF
TRBJ1-1,TRBD1,NA,TRBV19,15,TGTGCCAGTAGTACGGACAGGGGGGCGAACACTGAAGCTTTCTTT,CASSTDRGANTEAFF
TRBJ2-3,NA,once,TRBV5-1,11,TGCGCCAGCAGGCTAGGGGATACGCAGTATTTT,CASRLGDTQYF
TRBJ1-2,NA,NA,TRBV30,13,TGTGCCTGGAGTCCAGGGGCTAACTATGGCTACACCTTC,CAWSPGANYGYTF
TRBJ2-3,TRBD2,once,TRBV19,16,TGTGCCAGTAGTATAGGGGTAGCGGGGGCCACAGATACGCAGTATTTT,CASSIGVAGATDTQYF
TRBJ1-2,NA,NA,TRBV6-5,15,TGTGCCAGCAGTTACTCCGACAGGCCCCGCTATGGCTACACCTTC,CASSYSDRPRYGYTF
TRBJ2-5,TRBD1,NA,TRBV19,14,TGTGCCAGTAGTATTCAGGGACAGCAAGAGACCCAGTACTTC,CASSIQGQQETQYF
TRBJ1-3,NA,once,TRBV5-4,14,TGTGCCAGCAGCTTGGACGGCTCTGGAAACACCATATATTTT,CASSLDGSGNTIYF
TRBJ1-1,TRBD1,NA,TRBV19,14,TGTGCCAGTAGTACCCGACAGGGGAACACTGAAGCTTTCTTT,CASSTRQGNTEAFF
TRBJ2-3,TRBD1,NA,TRBV11-2,13,TGTGCCAGCAGCCTCCAGGGGGCAGATACGCAGTATTTT,CASSLQGADTQYF